A single sample gave rise to the 26 T cell receptor beta chains below, sequenced in a study of T cell repertoires in cytomegalovirus infection. No antigen is known for these receptors. TCRdb passed the reads through MiXCR, listing each CDR3 protein once. Among roughly 730,000 distinct CDR3 sequences listed, about 30% were seen once. The sample was cultured PBMCs, taken from culture after CMV antigen stimulation. The receptors here all came from a human donor in good health (CMV status not recorded). Some clones in this sample may be carry-over from other donors' samples.

This clonotype was seen only a few times. The chain joins TRBV7-2 to TRBJ2-3, with 16 bases matching TRBD2. In germline, CDR1 is SGHTA, CDR2 FQGNSA. The CDR3 is made up of 17 amino acids. Trimming took 5 bases from V and 4 from J; bases not matched to a gene: 6. The CDR3 bases are TGTGCCAGCAGCCATGCCGGGACTAGCGGGAGGGCAGATACGCAGTATTTT. As protein: CASSHAGTSGRADTQYF.

This clonotype has a handful of counts. V gene TRBV28 combines with J gene TRBJ1-5, with D perhaps TRBD1 (5 bases). This CDR3 region has 13 residues. Germline lookup yields CDR1 MDHEN and CDR2 SYDVKM. V lost 7 bases to trimming and J lost 4 bases, with 11 bases between them. The CDR3 loop is CASTAGGNQPQHF. The DNA of the CDR3 is TGTGCCAGCACAGCCGGGGGAAATCAGCCCCAGCATTTT.

The V gene is TRBV20-1, the J gene TRBJ2-7, with D unresolved. This CDR3 has 13 residues. CDR1 and CDR2 from the germline V gene are DFQATT and SNEGSKA (reference sequence). Trimming shortened V by 2 bases and J by 0 bases, and 8 bases separated the two germline ends. CDR3 protein: CSARRAVSYEQYF. CDR3 nucleotides: TGCAGTGCTAGAAGGGCTGTCTCCTACGAGCAGTACTTC.

The table lists this clonotype with a few counts. The rearrangement joins TRBV20-1 to TRBJ2-3; the D gene is possibly TRBD2 (7 bases). Germline V lookup: CDR1 DFQATT, CDR2 SNEGSKA (reference sequence). Trimming removed 4 bases from V and 6 bases from J, with 29 bases in between. This CDR3 is built from 18 residues. In DNA, the CDR3 is TGCAGTGCTATCCGAGGGACGGGGGGCACGAACCCCAAGGATACGCAGTATTTT. Translated, it gives CSAIRGTGGTNPKDTQYF.

The chain carries TRBV12-3 or TRBV12-4 and TRBJ2-3, with TRBD1 as a possible D gene (5 bases). Between the trimmed V and J ends, which lost 5 bases and 2 bases, there was a span of 17 bases. This CDR3 region has 16 residues. The CDR3 bases are TGTGCCAGCAGTCCCGCCCCCGAGGACAACACAGATACGCAGTATTTT. It codes for CASSPAPEDNTDTQYF.

The chain uses TRBV5-1 and TRBJ2-3, with a weak D call TRBD2 (5 bases). The CDR3 consists of 14 residues. Between the trimmed V and J ends, which lost 5 bases and 6 bases, there was a span of 16 bases. The V gene's germline CDR1 is SGHRS and CDR2 YFSETQ. For the CDR3, the DNA is TGCGCCAGCAGAAGGGAAGCGGATCCTGATACGCAGTATTTT. It translates to CASRREADPDTQYF.

The CDR3 nucleotides read TGCAGTGCCAATGGGGTAGCGGGGCAAGAGACCCAGTACTTC. This translates into CSANGVAGQETQYF. The V and J genes are TRBV20-1 and TRBJ2-5, with 8 nucleotides matching TRBD2. The CDR3 is 14 residues long. CDR1 and CDR2 (germline): DFQATT, SNEGSKA (reference sequence). V trimming: 6 bases; J trimming: 2 bases; junction bases outside the gene matches: 8.

This sequence joins TRBV27 and TRBJ1-1; D remains ambiguous. The CDR3 spans 16 residues. The germline V and J ends were trimmed by 5 bases and 1 base, with 17 bases remaining between them. Germline-derived CDR1 and CDR2 are MNHEY and SMNVEV (reference sequence). The CDR3 region is CASSRRLETTNTEAFF. The DNA of the CDR3 is TGTGCCAGCAGTCGGCGACTCGAGACAACGAACACTGAAGCTTTCTTT.

Only a few counts were recorded for this clonotype. V gene TRBV11-3 combines with J gene TRBJ2-1; D unclear. The ends were cut back, 2 bases at V and 5 bases at J, with 16 bases in the middle. This CDR3 comprises 16 residues. The germline gives CDR1 SGHNT, CDR2 YENEEA. The chain's CDR3 is CASSLRVSPSHNEQFF. The CDR3 coding sequence is TGTGCCAGCAGCTTAAGGGTAAGCCCGAGTCACAATGAGCAGTTCTTC.

This clonotype was counted many times. The chain joins TRBV7-9 to TRBJ2-5; D may be TRBD2 (5 bases). This CDR3 region has 14 residues. CDR1 and CDR2 (germline): SEHNR, FQNEAQ (reference sequence). Trimming stripped 5 bases from V and 5 bases from J, with 15 bases between. In nucleotides, the CDR3 is TGTGCCAGCAGCCCTCAACTAGGATGGGAGACCCAGTACTTC. Protein sequence: CASSPQLGWETQYF.

The chain carries TRBV20-1 and TRBJ2-3; 9 nucleotides match TRBD1. This CDR3 is built from 14 residues. CDR1 and CDR2 from the germline V gene are DFQATT and SNEGSKA (reference sequence). V dropped 4 bases and J dropped 1; count of bases not matched to a gene: 3. The CDR3 is CSATTGGGTDTQYF. In DNA form, the CDR3 reads TGCAGTGCTACTACAGGGGGCGGCACAGATACGCAGTATTTT.

This clonotype has a handful of counts. The V call is TRBV10-3, the J call TRBJ2-7, with 9 bases lining up with TRBD1. CDR3 size: 18 residues. J was trimmed by 4 bases and V by 2 bases; bases with no gene match: 15. CDR1 and CDR2 from the germline V gene are ENHRY and SYGVKD. The CDR3 region is CAISERGTDRGASYEQYF. The CDR3 coding sequence is TGTGCCATCAGTGAGCGCGGGACTGACAGGGGGGCGAGTTACGAGCAGTACTTC.

Only a few counts were recorded for this clonotype. This chain joins TRBV5-1 and TRBJ2-1; 7 bases map to TRBD2. CDR1 is SGHRS, CDR2 YFSETQ, per germline. The CDR3 is 14 residues long. The V and J ends lost 3 bases and 3 bases, in that order; junction bases with no gene match: 3. The CDR3 DNA is TGCGCCAGCAGCTCTCTAGCGGACTACAATGAGCAGTTCTTC. Its translation: CASSSLADYNEQFF.

The gene calls are TRBV29-1 and TRBJ2-2; no firm D call. This CDR3 has 13 residues. V was pared by 7 bases and J by 4 bases, with 13 bases between. CDR1 SQVTM and CDR2 ANQGSEA come from the germline V gene. CDR3 protein: CSAKDPGTGELFF. In nucleotides, the CDR3 is TGCAGCGCCAAAGACCCGGGCACCGGGGAGCTGTTTTTT.

The chain couples TRBV12-3 or TRBV12-4 to TRBJ1-2, with TRBD1 matching 7 bases. CDR3 length: 15 residues. V shed 3 bases and J 3 bases; nucleotides not matched to a gene: 7. The DNA of the CDR3 is TGTGCCAGCAGTTTCAGGCCCGGGACAGACTATGGCTACACCTTC. Protein sequence: CASSFRPGTDYGYTF.

The chain links TRBV4-1 to TRBJ2-3; 11 bases are shared with TRBD2. V dropped 3 bases and J dropped 6; count of bases not matched to a gene: 8. Germline V gives CDR1 MGHRA, CDR2 YSYEKL. CDR3 length: 16 amino acids. In DNA, the CDR3 is TGCGCCAGCAGCCAGGGACTAGCGGTCTCGGGCGATACGCAGTATTTT. Protein sequence: CASSQGLAVSGDTQYF.

This clonotype was picked up a small number of times. The rearrangement links TRBV2 to TRBJ2-1; no clear D. Germline CDR1 SNHLY, CDR2 FYNNEI. The CDR3 is 16 amino acids. Trimming cost V 5 bases and J 0 bases, with 14 bases left between them. In nucleotides, the CDR3 is TGTGCCAGCAGTTACCCTACGGGTAGCTCCTACAATGAGCAGTTCTTC. The encoded protein is CASSYPTGSSYNEQFF.

This clonotype was recorded at least ten times. This chain joins TRBV7-2 and TRBJ1-4; D is possibly TRBD1 (6 bases). This CDR3 has 13 residues. The germline V gene has CDR1 SGHTA and CDR2 FQGNSA. The germline V and J ends were trimmed by 8 bases and 10 bases, with 17 bases remaining between them. CDR3 nucleotide sequence: TGTGCCAGCTGTGTCGGAGGGGGTCGAAAACTGTTTTTT. The encoded protein is CASCVGGGRKLFF. Full variable domain (missing parts from reference TRBV7-2 and TRBJ1-4): GAGVSQSPSNKVTEKGKDVELRCDPISGHTALYWYRQSLGQGLEFLIYFQGNSAPDKSGLPSDRFSAERTGGSVSTLTIQRTQQEDSAVYLCASCVGGGRKLFFGSGTQLSVL.

This clonotype was detected only once. The CDR3 end shows no conserved phenylalanine or tryptophan, and so a read error is likely. The genes are TRBV5-1 and TRBJ1-6; a weak D match, TRBD1 (6 bases). The CDR3 totals 14 residues. The ends were cut back, 4 bases at V and 10 bases at J, with 15 bases in the middle. CDR1 SGHRS and CDR2 YFSETQ come from the germline V gene. The CDR3 spells CASSPDSGGSPLHC. DNA for the CDR3: TGCGCCAGCAGCCCGGACTCGGGGGGCTCACCCCTCCACTGT.

This clonotype was detected a few times. The chain has TRBV12-3 or TRBV12-4 and TRBJ2-5; 13 bases map to TRBD2. J was trimmed by 4 bases and V by 6 bases; bases with no gene match: 11. The CDR3 loop spans 17 amino acids. The DNA for the CDR3 is TGTGCCAGCAGCTCCGGGACTAGCGGGGCGTTAATAGAGACCCAGTACTTC. Translation: CASSSGTSGALIETQYF.

The rearrangement uses TRBV12-3 or TRBV12-4 and TRBJ1-1, with TRBD1 as a possible D gene (6 bases). V shed 5 bases and J shed 3 bases, with 10 bases lying between them. The CDR3 is 13 amino acids. CDR3 DNA sequence: TGTGCCAGCAGTCGTTCAGGGGACACTGAAGCTTTCTTT. It yields the protein CASSRSGDTEAFF.

The V and J genes are TRBV6-2 or TRBV6-3 and TRBJ2-7; 9 bases are a match to TRBD2. Losses at the gene ends were 5 bases for V and 5 bases for J; bases not matched to a gene: 16. This CDR3 has 17 amino acids. Germline V CDR1 and CDR2: MNHEY, SVGEGT. In nucleotides, the CDR3 is TGTGCCAGCAGTGTAACCATGAGCGGGAGGCGCCGGGACGAGCAGTACTTC. This gives the protein CASSVTMSGRRRDEQYF.

This clonotype has a count of ten or more. The gene calls are TRBV7-2 and TRBJ2-7; D is undetermined. Germline values: CDR1 SGHTA, CDR2 FQGNSA. The germline V and J ends were trimmed by 1 base and 3 bases, with 7 bases remaining between them. CDR3 length equals 13 residues. The CDR3: CASSLGRLYEQYF. The CDR3 DNA follows: TGTGCCAGCAGCTTAGGAAGACTCTACGAGCAGTACTTC.

V and J are TRBV7-9 and TRBJ2-7; D may be TRBD2 (7 bases). Germline V gene lookup returns CDR1 SEHNR and CDR2 FQNEAQ (reference sequence). With 1 base removed from V and 5 bases from J, the gap between germline ends came to 15 bases. The CDR3 length is 15 residues. The CDR3 DNA follows: TGTGCCAGCAGCTTAGTCCGCGGGGGCGCCCACGAGCAGTACTTC. Its protein product is CASSLVRGGAHEQYF.

The V gene is TRBV27, the J gene TRBJ2-3, with D possibly called TRBD1 or TRBD2 (5 bases each). Trimming removed 6 bases from V and 4 bases from J, with 14 bases in between. The CDR3 has 14 amino acids. Germline V gene sequence: CDR1 MNHEY, CDR2 SMNVEV (reference sequence). Here the CDR3 reads CASRRDGISDTQYF. DNA of the CDR3: TGTGCCAGCAGACGGGACGGGATATCAGATACGCAGTATTTT.

With respect to this clonotype: A clone one base away is much larger, so this may be a read error. It is likely a read error, because the conserved phenylalanine at the end of the CDR3 is missing. The rearrangement joins TRBV7-9 to TRBJ1-6; TRBD1 matches at 7 bases. The germline gives CDR1 SEHNR, CDR2 FQNEAQ (reference sequence). This CDR3 is built from 13 residues. The V and J ends lost 4 bases and 10 bases, in that order; junction bases with no gene match: 4. CDR3 amino acids: CASSSTGESPLHS. CDR3 coding DNA: TGTGCCAGCAGCTCAACAGGGGAATCACCCCTCCACTCT.